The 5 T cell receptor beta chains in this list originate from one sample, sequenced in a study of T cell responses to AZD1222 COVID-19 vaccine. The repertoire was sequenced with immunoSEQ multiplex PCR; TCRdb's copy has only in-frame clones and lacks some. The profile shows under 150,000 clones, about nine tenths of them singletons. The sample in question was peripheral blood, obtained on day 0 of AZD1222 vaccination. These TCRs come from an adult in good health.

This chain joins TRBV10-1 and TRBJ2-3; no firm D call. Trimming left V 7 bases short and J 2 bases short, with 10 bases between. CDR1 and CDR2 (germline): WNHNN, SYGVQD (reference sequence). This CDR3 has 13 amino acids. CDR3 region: CASTGRLTDTQYF. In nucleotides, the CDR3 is TGCGCCAGCACCGGACGGCTCACAGATACGCAGTATTTT.

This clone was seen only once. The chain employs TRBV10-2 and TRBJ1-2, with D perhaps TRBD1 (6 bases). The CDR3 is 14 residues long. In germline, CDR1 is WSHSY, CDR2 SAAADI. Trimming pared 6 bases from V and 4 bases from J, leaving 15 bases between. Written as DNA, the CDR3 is TGCGCCAGCAGGGGGGGCCTTGCTAGCTATGGCTACACCTTC. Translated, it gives CASRGGLASYGYTF.

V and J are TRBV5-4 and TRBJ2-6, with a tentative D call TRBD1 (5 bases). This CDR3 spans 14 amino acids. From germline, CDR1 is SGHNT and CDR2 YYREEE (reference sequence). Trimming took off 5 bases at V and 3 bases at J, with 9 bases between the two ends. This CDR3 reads CASRGADGANVLTF. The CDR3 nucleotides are TGTGCCAGCAGAGGGGCTGATGGGGCCAACGTCCTGACTTTC.

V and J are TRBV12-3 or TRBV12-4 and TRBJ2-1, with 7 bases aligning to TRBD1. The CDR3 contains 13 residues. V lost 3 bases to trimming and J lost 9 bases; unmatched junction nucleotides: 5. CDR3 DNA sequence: TGTGCCAGCAGTTTGAAAGGGGACAGTGAGCAGTTCTTC. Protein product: CASSLKGDSEQFF.

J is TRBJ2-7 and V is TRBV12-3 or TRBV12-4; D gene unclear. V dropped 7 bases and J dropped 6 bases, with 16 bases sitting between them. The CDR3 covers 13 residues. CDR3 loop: CASTLAVGGEQYF. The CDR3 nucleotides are TGTGCCAGCACCCTCGCTGTGGGCGGCGAGCAGTACTTC.